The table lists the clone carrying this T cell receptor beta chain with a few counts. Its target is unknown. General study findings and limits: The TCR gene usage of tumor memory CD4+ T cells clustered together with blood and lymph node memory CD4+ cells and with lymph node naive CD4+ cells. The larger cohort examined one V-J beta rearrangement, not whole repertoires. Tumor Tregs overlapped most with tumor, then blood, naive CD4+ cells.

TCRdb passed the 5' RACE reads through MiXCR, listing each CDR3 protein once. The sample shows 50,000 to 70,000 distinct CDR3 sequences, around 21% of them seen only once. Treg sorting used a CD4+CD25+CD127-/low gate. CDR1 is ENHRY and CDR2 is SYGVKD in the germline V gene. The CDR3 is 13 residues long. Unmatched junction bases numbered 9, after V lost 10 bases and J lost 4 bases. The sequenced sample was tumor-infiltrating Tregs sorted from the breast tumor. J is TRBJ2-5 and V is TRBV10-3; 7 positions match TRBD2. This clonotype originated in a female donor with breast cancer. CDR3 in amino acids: CATLRASGETQYF. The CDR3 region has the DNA TGTGCCACCCTCCGGGCTAGCGGAGAGACCCAGTACTTC.